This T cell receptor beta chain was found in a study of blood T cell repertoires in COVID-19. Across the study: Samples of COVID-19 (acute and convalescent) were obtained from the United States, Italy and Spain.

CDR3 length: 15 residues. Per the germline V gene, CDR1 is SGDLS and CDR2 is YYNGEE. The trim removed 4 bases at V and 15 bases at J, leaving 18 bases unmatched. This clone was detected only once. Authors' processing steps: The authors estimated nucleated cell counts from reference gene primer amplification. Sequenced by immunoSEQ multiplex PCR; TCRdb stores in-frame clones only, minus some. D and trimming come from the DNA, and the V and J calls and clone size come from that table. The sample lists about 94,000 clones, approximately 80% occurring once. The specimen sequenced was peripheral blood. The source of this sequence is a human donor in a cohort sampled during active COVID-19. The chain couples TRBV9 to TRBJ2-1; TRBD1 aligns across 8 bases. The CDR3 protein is CASSPRDRTAPSVFF. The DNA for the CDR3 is TGTGCCAGCAGCCCCCGGGACAGGACCGCCCCCTCCGTGTTCTTC. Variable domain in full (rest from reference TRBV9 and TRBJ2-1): DSGVTQTPKHLITATGQRVTLRCSPRSGDLSVYWYQQSLDQGLQFLIQYYNGEERAKGNILERFSAQQFPDLHSELNLSSLELGDSALYFCASSPRDRTAPSVFFGPGTRLTVL.